These 17 T cell receptor beta chains came from one sample sequenced in a study of cytomegalovirus exposure and HLA in healthy donors. The PCR contained 60 Vbeta and 13 Jbeta primers. The assay was immunoSEQ multiplex PCR, and TCRdb's table has in-frame clones only and misses some. The table shows around 150,000 clones, with about three quarters occurring only once. The sample was PBMCs. The receptor set was obtained from a man aged 50-59 years in good health and CMV-seropositive.

The chain links TRBV30 to TRBJ1-1; D call uncertain. The V and J ends lost 5 bases and 7 bases respectively, with 11 bases between them. Germline V gene data show CDR1 as GTSNPN and CDR2 as SVGIG (reference sequence). CDR3 length: 11 amino acids. CDR3 protein: CAWARRSEAFF. CDR3 sequence (DNA): TGTGCCTGGGCCCGACGGAGTGAAGCTTTCTTT.

The rearrangement joins TRBV5-1 to TRBJ2-1, with 8 nucleotides matching TRBD2. Germline loops: CDR1 SGHRS, CDR2 YFSETQ. The CDR3 runs 16 residues. J gave up 2 bases and V 5 bases, and 9 bases lay outside the gene matches. CDR3 region: CASRRGETGAYNEQFF. CDR3 nucleotides: TGCGCCAGCAGGCGGGGGGAAACGGGGGCCTACAATGAGCAGTTCTTC.

The genes are TRBV7-3 and TRBJ2-1; 10 bases align to TRBD2. CDR3 size: 18 residues. Germline CDR1 SGHTA, CDR2 FQGTGA. V shed 5 bases and J 2 bases; nucleotides not matched to a gene: 12. The CDR3 loop reads CASSPIGTSAGPYNEQFF. The CDR3 DNA follows: TGTGCCAGCAGCCCAATAGGGACTAGCGCGGGACCCTACAATGAGCAGTTCTTC. The whole variable domain, remainder taken from reference TRBV7-3 and TRBJ2-1, is GAGVSQTPSNKVTEKGKYVELRCDPISGHTALYWYRQSLGQGPEFLIYFQGTGAADDSGLPNDRFFAVRPEGSVSTLKIQRTERGDSAVYLCASSPIGTSAGPYNEQFFGPGTRLTVL.

The rearrangement links TRBV14 to TRBJ2-5; possibly TRBD1 for D (6 bases). Germline V gene sequence: CDR1 SGHDN, CDR2 FVKESK. The V and J ends lost 1 base and 1 base respectively, with 19 bases between them. The CDR3 runs to 18 residues. In nucleotides, the CDR3 is TGTGCCAGCAGCCAAGGGAAAAGAGCAGGGGTACTCCAAGAGACCCAGTACTTC. Protein product: CASSQGKRAGVLQETQYF.

Notes on this clone: The sample holds other DNA sequences that translate to the same CDR3. This chain joins TRBV19 and TRBJ2-7; TRBD1 might be the D (7 bases). Trimming pared 2 bases from V and 4 bases from J, leaving 9 bases between. Germline V lookup: CDR1 LNHDA, CDR2 SQIVND (reference sequence). The CDR3 runs to 13 residues. The CDR3 is CASSIQGGYEQYF. The CDR3 DNA reads as TGTGCCAGTAGTATACAGGGGGGTTACGAGCAGTACTTC.

The J gene is TRBJ2-1, the V gene TRBV4-3; D not certain. Germline loops: CDR1 LGHNA, CDR2 YSLEER. The V end was cut by 0 bases, the J end by 10 bases, with 13 bases between. The CDR3 contains 14 residues. CDR3 DNA: TGCGCCAGCAGCCAAGATCTGGGCTATTGGGAGCAGTTCTTC. Its protein is CASSQDLGYWEQFF.

The gene calls are TRBV19 and TRBJ2-5; D may be TRBD2 (6 bases). The germline gives CDR1 LNHDA, CDR2 SQIVND (reference sequence). The CDR3 length is 13 residues. V lost 1 base and J 5 bases, leaving 8 bases between the germline ends. The CDR3 loop reads CASSIAGRETQYF. CDR3 bases: TGTGCCAGTAGTATAGCAGGGAGGGAGACCCAGTACTTC.

The rearrangement uses TRBV30 and TRBJ2-3, with a weak D call TRBD2 (6 bases). Trimming stripped 4 bases from V and 2 bases from J, with 16 bases between. The CDR3 is 15 residues long. The V gene's germline CDR1 is GTSNPN and CDR2 SVGIG (reference sequence). The CDR3 DNA follows: TGTGCCTGGACCGCCAATAGCGGACCCACAGATACGCAGTATTTT. Encoded protein: CAWTANSGPTDTQYF.

This sequence joins TRBV14 and TRBJ2-7; 10 nucleotides line up with TRBD1. Unmatched junction bases numbered 9, after V lost 4 bases and J lost 12 bases. The CDR3 covers 13 residues. CDR1 and CDR2 (germline): SGHDN, FVKESK. The DNA for the CDR3 is TGTGCCAGCAGCCCCCGGACAGGGGGAGTAATGTACTTC. Encoded protein: CASSPRTGGVMYF. The full variable domain, its missing parts supplied by reference TRBV14 and TRBJ2-7, is EAGVTQFPSHSVIEKGQTVTLRCDPISGHDNLYWYRRVMGKEIKFLLHFVKESKQDESGMPNNRFLAERTGGTYSTLKVQPAELEDSGVYFCASSPRTGGVMYFGPGTRLTVT.

This chain links TRBV5-6 with TRBJ2-2; D is perhaps TRBD1 (5 bases). Trimming stripped 0 bases from V and 2 bases from J, with 14 bases between. The CDR3 consists of 17 residues. Germline assignment: CDR1 SGHDT and CDR2 YYEEEE. The CDR3 sequence is CASSLVGRWGNTGELFF. CDR3 coding DNA: TGTGCCAGCAGCTTGGTTGGCCGTTGGGGCAACACCGGGGAGCTGTTTTTT.

The rearrangement links TRBV2 to TRBJ1-1, with D perhaps matching TRBD1 (5 bases). The germline V gene has CDR1 SNHLY and CDR2 FYNNEI. The CDR3 sequence is 15 residues long. V was clipped by 2 bases and J by 5 bases, with 15 bases between them. The CDR3 DNA reads as TGTGCCAGCAGTGAATGGGGCAGGGTGGGGACTGAAGCTTTCTTT. Its translation is CASSEWGRVGTEAFF. Combining the CDR3 with reference TRBV2 and TRBJ1-1 gives the whole variable domain EPEVTQTPSHQVTQMGQEVILRCVPISNHLYFYWYRQILGQKVEFLVSFYNNEISEKSEIFDDQFSVERPDGSNFTLKIRSTKLEDSAMYFCASSEWGRVGTEAFFGQGTRLTVV.

The chain carries TRBV4-1 and TRBJ1-5; D may be TRBD1 (5 bases). Trimming pared 4 bases from V and 6 bases from J, leaving 10 bases between. The CDR3 runs 13 residues. Germline V lookup: CDR1 MGHRA, CDR2 YSYEKL. This CDR3 is CASSPSQGQPQHF. DNA of the CDR3: TGCGCCAGCAGCCCATCTCAGGGTCAGCCCCAGCATTTT.

DNA for the CDR3: TGTGCCACCAGCAGAGATCTGGGACAGGGTCATAGGAATGAAAAACTGTTTTTT. This codes for CATSRDLGQGHRNEKLFF. The chain is built from TRBV15 and TRBJ1-4, with TRBD1 identical over 9 bases. The CDR3 runs to 18 residues. The germline V gene has CDR1 LNHNV and CDR2 YYDKDF (reference sequence). The ends lost 0 bases at V and 5 bases at J; junction bases unmatched: 10.

The chain recombines TRBV5-4 with TRBJ1-2; D might be TRBD1 (5 bases). Germline CDR1 reads SGHNT; CDR2 reads YYREEE (reference sequence). V was cut by 4 bases and J by 7 bases, with 11 bases left in between. The CDR3 loop spans 12 amino acids. CDR3: CASSGTGSGYTF. In nucleotides, the CDR3 is TGTGCCAGCAGCGGCACAGGTTCTGGCTACACCTTC.

This clone has only a few counts. In DNA, the CDR3 is TGTGCCAGCAGCTATACTAGGACTTTCTTCTCTGGAAACACCATATATTTT. Residues: CASSYTRTFFSGNTIYF. The rearrangement joins TRBV11-2 to TRBJ1-3, with no clear D. Per germline, CDR1 SGHAT and CDR2 FQNNGV. Trimming left V 4 bases short and J 0 bases short, with 16 bases between. The CDR3 totals 17 residues. Variable domain in full (rest from reference TRBV11-2 and TRBJ1-3): EAGVAQSPRYKIIEKRQSVAFWCNPISGHATLYWYQQILGQGPKLLIQFQNNGVVDDSQLPKDRFSAERLKGVDSTLKIQPAKLEDSAVYLCASSYTRTFFSGNTIYFGEGSWLTVV.

V usage is TRBV14 and J usage is TRBJ1-6; TRBD1 might be the D (5 bases). The CDR3 totals 15 residues. CDR1 is SGHDN and CDR2 is FVKESK in the germline V gene. The V gene lost 8 bases and the J gene lost 7 bases, with 18 bases spanning the gap. The CDR3, as DNA: TGTGCCAGCTCGGGACTGCCGGGGAGGAATTCACCCCTCCACTTT. Translation gives CASSGLPGRNSPLHF.

A few counts support this clone. This chain uses TRBV28 with TRBJ1-4, with 8 bases matching TRBD1. J lost 8 bases, V lost 5 bases, and 7 bases had no gene match. The CDR3 totals 14 residues. Germline CDR1 is MDHEN and CDR2 is SYDVKM. The CDR3 reads CASSRRGQREKLFF. The CDR3 coding sequence is TGTGCCAGCAGTCGCAGGGGGCAAAGGGAAAAACTGTTTTTT.